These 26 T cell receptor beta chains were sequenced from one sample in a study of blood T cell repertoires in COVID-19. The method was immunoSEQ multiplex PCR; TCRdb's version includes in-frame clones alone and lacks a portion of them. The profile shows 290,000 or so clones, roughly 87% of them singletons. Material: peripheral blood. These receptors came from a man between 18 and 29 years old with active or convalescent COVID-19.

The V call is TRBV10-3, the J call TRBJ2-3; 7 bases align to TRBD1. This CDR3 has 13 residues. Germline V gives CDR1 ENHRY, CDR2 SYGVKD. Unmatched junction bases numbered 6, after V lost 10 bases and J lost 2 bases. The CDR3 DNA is TGTGCCACCAAGGGGGCGCTCACAGATACGCAGTATTTT. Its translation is CATKGALTDTQYF.

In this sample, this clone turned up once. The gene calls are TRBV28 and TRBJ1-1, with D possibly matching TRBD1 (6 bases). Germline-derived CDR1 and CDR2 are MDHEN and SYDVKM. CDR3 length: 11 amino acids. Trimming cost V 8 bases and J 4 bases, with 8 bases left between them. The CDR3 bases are TGTGCCAGCCCCAGGGGCACTGAAGCTTTCTTT. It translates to CASPRGTEAFF.

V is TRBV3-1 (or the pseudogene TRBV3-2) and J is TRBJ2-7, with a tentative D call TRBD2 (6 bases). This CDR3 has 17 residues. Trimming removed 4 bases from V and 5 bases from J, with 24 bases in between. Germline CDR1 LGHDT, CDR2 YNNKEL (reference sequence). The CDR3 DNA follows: TGTGCCAGCAGCCTTTATACCAAGAGCCAGGGAGGCCACGAGCAGTACTTC. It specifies CASSLYTKSQGGHEQYF.

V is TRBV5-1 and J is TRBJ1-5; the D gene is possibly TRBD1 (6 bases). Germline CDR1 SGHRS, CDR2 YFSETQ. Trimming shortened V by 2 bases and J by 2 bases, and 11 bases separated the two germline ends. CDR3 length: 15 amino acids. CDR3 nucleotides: TGCGCCAGCAGCTTAGGGGCAGGGGGCAATCAGCCCCAGCATTTT. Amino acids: CASSLGAGGNQPQHF.

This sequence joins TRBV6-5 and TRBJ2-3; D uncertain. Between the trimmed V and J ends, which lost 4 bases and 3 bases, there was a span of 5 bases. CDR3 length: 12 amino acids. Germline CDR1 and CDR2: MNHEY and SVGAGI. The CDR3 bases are TGTGCCAGCAGTTCCACTACAGATACGCAGTATTTT. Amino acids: CASSSTTDTQYF.

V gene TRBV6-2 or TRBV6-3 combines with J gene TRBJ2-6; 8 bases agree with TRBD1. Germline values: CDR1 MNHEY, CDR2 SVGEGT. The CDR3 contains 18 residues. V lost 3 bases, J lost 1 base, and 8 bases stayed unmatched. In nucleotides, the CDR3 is TGTGCCAGCAGTTATCCGGGACAGGCCGCTTCTGGGGCCAACGTCCTGACTTTC. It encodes CASSYPGQAASGANVLTF.

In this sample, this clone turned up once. The CDR3 loop is CASSQAQGSYTGELFF. CDR3 coding DNA: TGCGCCAGCAGCCAAGCACAGGGGTCCTACACCGGGGAGCTGTTTTTT. V and J are TRBV4-3 and TRBJ2-2; 7 positions agree with TRBD1. V lost 1 base and J lost 3; bases outside the gene matches: 5. CDR1 LGHNA and CDR2 YSLEER come from the germline V gene. The CDR3 runs to 16 residues.

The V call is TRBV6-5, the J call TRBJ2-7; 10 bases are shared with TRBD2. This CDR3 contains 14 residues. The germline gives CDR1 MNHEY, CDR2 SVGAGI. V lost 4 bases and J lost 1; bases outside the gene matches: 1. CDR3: CASSWTSGSYEQYF. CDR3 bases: TGTGCCAGCAGTTGGACTAGCGGATCCTACGAGCAGTACTTC.

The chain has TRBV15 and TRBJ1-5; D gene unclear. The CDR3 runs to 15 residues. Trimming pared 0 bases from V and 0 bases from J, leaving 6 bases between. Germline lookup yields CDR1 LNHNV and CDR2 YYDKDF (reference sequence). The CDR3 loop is CATSRDLGSNQPQHF. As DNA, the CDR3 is TGTGCCACCAGCAGAGATCTCGGTAGCAATCAGCCCCAGCATTTT.

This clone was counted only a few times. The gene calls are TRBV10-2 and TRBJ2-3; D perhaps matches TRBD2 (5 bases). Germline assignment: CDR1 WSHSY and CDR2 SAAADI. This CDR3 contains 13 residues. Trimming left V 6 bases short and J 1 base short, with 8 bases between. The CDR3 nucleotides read TGCGCCAGCAGGGACTCCCGCACAGATACGCAGTATTTT. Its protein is CASRDSRTDTQYF.

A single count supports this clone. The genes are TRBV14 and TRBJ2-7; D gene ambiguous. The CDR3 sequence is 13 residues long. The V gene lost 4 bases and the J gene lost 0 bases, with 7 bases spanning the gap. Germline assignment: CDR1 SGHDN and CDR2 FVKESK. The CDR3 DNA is TGTGCCAGCAGCCCGACATACTCCTACGAGCAGTACTTC. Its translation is CASSPTYSYEQYF.

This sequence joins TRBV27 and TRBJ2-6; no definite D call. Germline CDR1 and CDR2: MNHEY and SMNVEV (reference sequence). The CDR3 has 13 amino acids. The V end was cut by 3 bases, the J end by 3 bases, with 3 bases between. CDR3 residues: CASSFFGANVLTF. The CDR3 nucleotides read TGTGCCAGCAGTTTCTTTGGGGCCAACGTCCTGACTTTC.

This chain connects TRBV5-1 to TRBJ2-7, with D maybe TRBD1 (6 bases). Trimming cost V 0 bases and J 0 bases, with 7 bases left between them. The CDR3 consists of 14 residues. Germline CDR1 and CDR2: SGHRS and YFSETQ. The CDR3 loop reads CASSLGRGSYEQYF. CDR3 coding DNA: TGCGCCAGCAGCTTGGGCAGGGGCTCCTACGAGCAGTACTTC.

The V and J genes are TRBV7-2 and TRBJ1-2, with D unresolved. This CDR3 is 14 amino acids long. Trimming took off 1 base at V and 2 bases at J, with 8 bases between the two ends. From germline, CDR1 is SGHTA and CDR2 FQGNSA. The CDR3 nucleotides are TGTGCCAGCAGCTTAGAGGTGACAAACTATGGCTACACCTTC. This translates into CASSLEVTNYGYTF.

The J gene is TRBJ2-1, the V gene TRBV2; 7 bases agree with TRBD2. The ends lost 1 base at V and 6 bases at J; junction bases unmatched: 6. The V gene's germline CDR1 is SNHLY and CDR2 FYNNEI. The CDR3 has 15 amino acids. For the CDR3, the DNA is TGTGCCAGCAGTGAAGGAAGCGGGGCCTTCAATGAGCAGTTCTTC. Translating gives CASSEGSGAFNEQFF.

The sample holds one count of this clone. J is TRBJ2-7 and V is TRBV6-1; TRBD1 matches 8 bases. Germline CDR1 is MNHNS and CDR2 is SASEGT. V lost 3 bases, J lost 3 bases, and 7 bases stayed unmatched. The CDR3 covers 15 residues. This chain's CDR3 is CASSDGRQGYYEQYF. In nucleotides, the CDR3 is TGTGCCAGCAGTGACGGTCGACAGGGGTACTACGAGCAGTACTTC.

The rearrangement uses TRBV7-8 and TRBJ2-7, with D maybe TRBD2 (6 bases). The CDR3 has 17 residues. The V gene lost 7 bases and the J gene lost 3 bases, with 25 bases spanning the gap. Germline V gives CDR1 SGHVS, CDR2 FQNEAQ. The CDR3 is CASTAIMTGTFLYEQYF. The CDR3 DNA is TGTGCCAGCACGGCGATAATGACCGGGACTTTCCTCTACGAGCAGTACTTC.

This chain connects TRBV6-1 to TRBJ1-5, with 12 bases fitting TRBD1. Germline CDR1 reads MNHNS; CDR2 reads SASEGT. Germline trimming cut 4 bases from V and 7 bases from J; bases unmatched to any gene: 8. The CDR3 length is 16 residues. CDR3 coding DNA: TGTGCCAGCAGTGGGGCGGGACAGGGGGCCCTGCAGCCCCAGCATTTT. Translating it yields CASSGAGQGALQPQHF.

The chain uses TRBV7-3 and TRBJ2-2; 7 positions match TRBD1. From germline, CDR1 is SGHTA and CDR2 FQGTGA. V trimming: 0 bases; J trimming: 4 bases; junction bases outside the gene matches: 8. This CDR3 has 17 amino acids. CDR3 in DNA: TGTGCCAGCAGCTTAACTAGAGACAGGGCAGCCACCGGGGAGCTGTTTTTT. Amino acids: CASSLTRDRAATGELFF. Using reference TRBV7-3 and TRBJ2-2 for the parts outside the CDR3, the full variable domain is GAGVSQTPSNKVTEKGKYVELRCDPISGHTALYWYRQSLGQGPEFLIYFQGTGAADDSGLPNDRFFAVRPEGSVSTLKIQRTERGDSAVYLCASSLTRDRAATGELFFGEGSRLTVL.

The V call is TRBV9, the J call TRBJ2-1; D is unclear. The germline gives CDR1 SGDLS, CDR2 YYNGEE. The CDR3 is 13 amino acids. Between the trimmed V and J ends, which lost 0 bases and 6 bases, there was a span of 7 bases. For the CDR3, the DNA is TGTGCCAGCAGCGTAGCTGTGCGCAATGAGCAGTTCTTC. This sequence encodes CASSVAVRNEQFF.

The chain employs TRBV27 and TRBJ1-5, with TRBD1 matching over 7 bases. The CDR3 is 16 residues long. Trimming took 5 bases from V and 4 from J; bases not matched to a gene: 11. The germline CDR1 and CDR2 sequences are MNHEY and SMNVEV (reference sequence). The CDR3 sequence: CASSTNFGQDNQPQHF. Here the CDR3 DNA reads TGTGCCAGCAGTACCAACTTCGGACAGGATAATCAGCCCCAGCATTTT.

The CDR3: CASSLGTVGSGNTIYF. DNA of the CDR3: TGCGCCAGCAGCTTGGGGACAGTGGGATCTGGAAACACCATATATTTT. The rearrangement joins TRBV5-1 to TRBJ1-3; maybe TRBD1 (6 bases). With 0 bases removed from V and 1 base from J, the gap between germline ends came to 11 bases. The CDR3 totals 16 residues. CDR1 SGHRS and CDR2 YFSETQ come from the germline V gene.

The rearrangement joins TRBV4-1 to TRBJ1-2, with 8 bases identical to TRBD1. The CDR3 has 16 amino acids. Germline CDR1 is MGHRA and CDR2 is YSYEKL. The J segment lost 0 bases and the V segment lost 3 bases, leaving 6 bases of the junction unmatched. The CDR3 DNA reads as TGCGCCAGCAGCCATTCTCCGGGACAGGCTAACTATGGCTACACCTTC. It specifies CASSHSPGQANYGYTF.

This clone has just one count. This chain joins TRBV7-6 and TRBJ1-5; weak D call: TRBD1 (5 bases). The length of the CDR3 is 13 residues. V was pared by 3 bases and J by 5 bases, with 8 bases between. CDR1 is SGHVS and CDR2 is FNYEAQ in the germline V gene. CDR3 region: CASSLGPYQPQHF. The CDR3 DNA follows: TGTGCCAGCAGCTTGGGGCCATATCAGCCCCAGCATTTT.

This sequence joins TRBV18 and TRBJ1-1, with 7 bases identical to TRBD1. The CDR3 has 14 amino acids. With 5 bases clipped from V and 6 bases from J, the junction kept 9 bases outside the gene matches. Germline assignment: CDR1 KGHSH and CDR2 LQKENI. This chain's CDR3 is CASSIRQGESEAFF. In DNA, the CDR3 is TGTGCCAGCTCAATCAGACAGGGTGAGTCTGAAGCTTTCTTT.

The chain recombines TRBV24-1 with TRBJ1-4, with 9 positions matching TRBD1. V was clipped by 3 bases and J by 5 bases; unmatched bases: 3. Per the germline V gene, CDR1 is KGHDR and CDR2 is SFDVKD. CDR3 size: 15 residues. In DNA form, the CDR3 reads TGTGCCACCAGTGATGCCGGACAGGGGAATGAAAAACTGTTTTTT. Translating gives CATSDAGQGNEKLFF.